This T cell receptor (beta chain) was found in a study of T cell changes during pregnancy in multiple sclerosis. TCRdb keeps only in-frame clones here, not all; method: immunoSEQ multiplex PCR. The sample records fewer than 85,000 clones, 94% being singletons. Trimming shortened V by 6 bases and J by 6 bases, and 11 bases separated the two germline ends. The CDR3 contains 12 residues. The germline V gene has CDR1 KGHSH and CDR2 LQKENI. This clonotype originated in a female donor with multiple sclerosis, enrolled in a pregnancy study. J is TRBJ1-2 and V is TRBV18; D unclear. The sequencing here drew on peripheral blood, taken in the third trimester of pregnancy. The CDR3 protein is CASSMSGDGYTF. The CDR3 bases are TGTGCCAGCTCCATGTCGGGTGATGGCTACACCTTC. The full variable domain, completed using reference TRBV18 and TRBJ1-2, is NAGVMQNPRHLVRRRGQEARLRCSPMKGHSHVYWYRQLPEEGLKFMVYLQKENIIDESGMPKERFSAEFPKEGPSILRIQQVVRGDSAAYFCASSMSGDGYTFGSGTRLTVV.